This T cell receptor beta chain was retrieved from a study of shared clonotypes between healthy human individuals (dated by TCRdb to the early 2020s). Broadly, across the study: The cohort included three men and two women between 18 and 49 years of age. For each donor, three plates each were used for CD4 naive and CD4 memory, two plates were used for CD8 naive, and one plate was used for CD8 memory. The study deeply sequenced blood TCR repertoires of several healthy adults to estimate repertoire size and the extent of clonotype sharing between individuals. To increase sequencing depth and limit assay-specific biases, TCR repertoire library preparation and sequencing were carried out by different laboratories using diverse techniques. Per donor, leukapheresis produced somewhere between about 0.8 and 9 billion PBMCs.

The investigation overall reported the following: Higher generation probabilities were observed for clonotypes shared by all four sorted-subset donors than for non-shared clonotypes. Because the study included a small number of donors, the genetic and exposure-history diversity represented was limited. Sampling was restricted to blood, and TCR repertoires in tissue are likely to differ from TCR repertoires in blood. Estimated clonotype richness was generally larger for naive than for memory subsets. Rarefaction of sorted-subset datasets indicated incomplete sequencing despite the large sequencing depth. Based on pairwise subsampling, the degree of clonotype sharing among donors was expected to be affected by sequencing depth. When a few donors were compared, the shared fraction of clonotypes was around 5.1% for naive CD4, approximately 3.3% for naive CD8, about 2.5% for memory CD4, and 0.35% to 0.4% for memory CD8.

Concerning this clone: The target of this receptor is not known. Within one base of it there is no much larger clone, and no base qualities were kept.

Looking up the germline V gene yields CDR1 SGHVS and CDR2 FQNEAQ. From its cysteine to its phenylalanine, the CDR3 spans 17 amino acids. The read is trimmed to its CDR3 DNA, 51 bases read in frame from base 1. Clipping removes 1 base from V and 6 bases from J, with 11 as the unmatched junction base count. Using the deep immunoSEQ assay, multiplex PCR amplified TCR CDR3 regions from genomic DNA. For each cell subset, the extracted genomic DNA was distributed evenly across all wells of several immunoSEQ 96-well plates, and each plate served as one replicate. Each replicate PCR for sorted subsets received roughly 0.2 ug genomic DNA, equal to roughly 29,000 T cell genomes. Purified libraries were quantified with a Qubit 3.0 fluorometer, sized on a Bioanalyzer 2100, and re-quantified with the KAPA Library Quantification kit. Every immunoSEQ 96-well plate was sequenced on a dedicated single-read 150-cycle Illumina NextSeq 550 flow cell. Per the original workflow: Because the immunoSEQ output included only junctional sequences and no quality scores, the filtering could not be the same as the filtering used for full-length reads. Sequences were annotated with PyIR, a Python wrapper for IgBLAST v1.9, using IMGT germline references to assign V/J genes and CDR3. Reads were filtered out if the reads had weak V/J assignments (E-value above 1e-6), no CDR3, stop codons, out-of-frame junctions, or ambiguous translated residues. V3J clonotypes were defined by identical inferred V gene, J gene, and CDR3 amino acid sequence. Percentage overlap between repertoires was calculated by dividing the number of shared unique clonotypes by the size of the smaller repertoire. Richness of each repertoire was evaluated using RTK rarefaction, the Chao1 estimator, and Recon v2.1 estimates of unobserved clonotypes. Generation probabilities were computed with OLGA for all TCRbeta clonotypes obtained by the gDNA method from several donors. TCRdb took over this immuneACCESS table, retaining in-frame rearrangements with V and J assigned. Such tables are incomplete; in checked studies, under half of the missing clones stem from an unresolved V gene, and the remainder is unexplained. D and trimming come from the DNA, and the V and J calls and clone size come from that table. The sample table shows about 1.5 million clones, and 96% are seen once. Clones ranked in the top ten supply over 1% of the sample.

The donors were healthy, HIV-negative adults who had no recently reported acute infections or vaccinations. Every donor was a Caucasian adult residing in Nashville, Tennessee, USA. CD4+ T cells were enriched through magnetic negative selection, after which naive cells were positively selected on CD45RA and the remaining negative fraction served as the memory subset. After blood collection by leukapheresis, PBMCs were isolated using Ficoll-Histopaque density gradient centrifugation and then cryopreserved in the vapor phase of liquid nitrogen. Analytical flow cytometry was used to check the purity and quantity of every magnetically sorted T cell population. From each sorted fraction, genomic DNA was isolated and quantified by UV absorbance on a Nanodrop 2000c.

This receptor was identified in a man aged 30 to 45 in good health. Sequenced: naive CD4+ T cells sorted from blood. The sample's cell subset or site label, in plain terms: CD45RA+ positively selected. The chain is encoded by TRBV7-8 joined to TRBJ1-4; TRBD1 lines up with 7 middle nucleotides. The nucleotide sequence is TGTGCCAGCAGCTTAGGAGTAGGCACAGGGGCGGATGAAAAACTGTTTTTT. Its product reads: CASSLGVGTGADEKLFF. Here the CDR3 is joined to the reference TRBV7-8 and TRBJ1-4 genes, and the full variable domain is: GAGVSQSPRYKVAKRGQDVALRCDPISGHVSLFWYQQALGQGPEFLTYFQNEAQLDKSGLPSDRFFAERPEGSVSTLKIQRTQQEDSAVYLCASSLGVGTGADEKLFFGSGTQLSVL.